This T cell receptor (beta chain) was recorded in a study of T cells in narcolepsy. In the study overall: Donors had narcolepsy type 1 or type 2, or were healthy controls.

Here immunoSEQ multiplex PCR was the method, and the copy in TCRdb shows in-frame clones only, minus some. The data contain under 35,000 clones, about 89% of them singletons. A remark on this clone: Its antigen is still unknown.

Broader study findings: Blood of same and different patients, but not healthy controls, reportedly held recurring autoreactive clonotypes. Some memory CD4+ repertoires had no autoreactive clone sequences. Comparing one patient's CSF and blood CD4+ clonotypes highlighted HCRT- and TRIB2-specific autoreactive clonotypes.

The sequence derives from a human donor in good health. The sequencing input was memory (CD45RA-) CD4+ T cells from blood.

The CDR3 DNA reads as TGTGCCTGGAGAAGGGGGGACAACCCTAATGAAAAACTGTTTTTT. Protein sequence: CAWRRGDNPNEKLFF. V and J are TRBV30 and TRBJ1-4; weak D call: TRBD1 (6 bases). CDR3 size: 15 residues. Between the trimmed V and J ends, which lost 3 bases and 3 bases, there was a span of 14 bases. Germline V gene lookup returns CDR1 GTSNPN and CDR2 SVGIG (reference sequence).